This entry describes one TCR beta chain. Those who donated were healthy bone marrow donors. Nominal health characterized the donors when sampled, though unrecorded immune exposures were likely. Between the trimmed V and J ends, which lost 1 base and 8 bases, there was a span of 15 bases. Germline values: CDR1 SEHNR, CDR2 FQNEAQ (reference sequence). CDR3 length: 15 residues. The data were taken from a study of cytomegalovirus exposure and HLA in healthy donors. 60 Vbeta and 13 Jbeta primers were used in PCR. Using immunoSEQ multiplex PCR, the repertoire was profiled, and TCRdb retains in-frame clones only, with some absent. The top ten hold less than 1.5% of the sample, which has around 100,000 clones, approximately 82% seen once.

Sequenced sample: PBMCs. The TCR sequence derives from a woman under 30 in good health and CMV-seronegative. The V and J genes are TRBV7-9 and TRBJ2-1, with D perhaps TRBD2 (6 bases). The CDR3 spells CASSLGTGWGDEQFF. In nucleotides, the CDR3 is TGTGCCAGCAGCTTAGGTACGGGTTGGGGGGATGAGCAGTTCTTC.